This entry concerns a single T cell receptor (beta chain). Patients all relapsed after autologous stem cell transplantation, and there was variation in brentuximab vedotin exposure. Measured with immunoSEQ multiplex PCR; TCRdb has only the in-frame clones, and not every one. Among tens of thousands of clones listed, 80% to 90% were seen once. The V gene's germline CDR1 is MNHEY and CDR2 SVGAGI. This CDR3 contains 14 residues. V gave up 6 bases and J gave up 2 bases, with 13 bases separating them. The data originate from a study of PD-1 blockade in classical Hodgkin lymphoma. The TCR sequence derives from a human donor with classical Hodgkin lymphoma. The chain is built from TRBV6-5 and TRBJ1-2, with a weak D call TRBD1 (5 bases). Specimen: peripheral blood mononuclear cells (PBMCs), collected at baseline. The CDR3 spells CASSNPGRNYGYTF. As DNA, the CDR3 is TGTGCCAGCAGCAACCCAGGGAGGAACTATGGCTACACCTTC.